This T cell receptor (beta chain) came from a study of blood T cell repertoires in COVID-19. TCRdb's table, derived via immunoSEQ multiplex PCR, lists solely in-frame clones and lacks some. Of 100,000 to 150,000 clones in the sample, about 93% were seen once. CDR1 is SGHNT, CDR2 YYREEE, per germline (reference sequence). Trimming left V 0 bases short and J 2 bases short, with 11 bases between. The length of the CDR3 is 16 residues. This clone was seen a single time. Sequenced: peripheral blood. The chain couples TRBV5-4 to TRBJ2-2; no clear D gene. The source is a man in his fifties with COVID-19, enrolled during active disease. The CDR3 DNA sequence: TGTGCCAGCAGCTTGGTTGCGGCGGTCAACACCGGGGAGCTGTTTTTT. Translation: CASSLVAAVNTGELFF.